These 25 T cell receptor beta chains were all obtained from the same sample, sequenced in a study of a mutant IDH1 vaccine in newly diagnosed glioma. Described time point: baseline, week 1 (first vaccination visit). Treatment given: pre-vaccination baseline after standard-of-care therapy. Sequencing used immunoSEQ multiplex PCR; TCRdb keeps in-frame clones, though not all of them. The sample has tens of thousands of clones, roughly 87% seen once. The input for sequencing was PBMCs, taken from a glioma patient treated with radiotherapy, temozolomide or both. Receptors originate from a man aged 35 to 55 with glioma. Some clones in this sample may be carry-over from other donors' samples.

The CDR3 nucleotides are TGCGCCAGCAGCTTGGGCGGGACAGCTAATGAAAAACTGTTTTTT. It encodes CASSLGGTANEKLFF. This sequence joins TRBV5-1 and TRBJ1-4, with TRBD1 identical over 7 bases. This CDR3 contains 15 residues. The junction had 2 bases not matched to a gene; V was cut back by 0 bases and J by 3 bases. Germline V gene sequence: CDR1 SGHRS, CDR2 YFSETQ. The full variable domain, with the rest looked up from reference TRBV5-1 and TRBJ1-4, is KAGVTQTPRYLIKTRGQQVTLSCSPISGHRSVSWYQQTPGQGLQFLFEYFSETQRNKGNFPGRFSGRQFSNSRSEMNVSTLELGDSALYLCASSLGGTANEKLFFGSGTQLSVL.

The chain has TRBV7-2 and TRBJ1-5, with unresolved D. The V gene lost 0 bases and the J gene lost 3 bases, with 9 bases spanning the gap. From germline, CDR1 is SGHTA and CDR2 FQGNSA. There are 15 residues in the CDR3. CDR3 nucleotide sequence: TGTGCCAGCAGCTTAGCTGCTGGGAACAATCAGCCCCAGCATTTT. Residues: CASSLAAGNNQPQHF.

The CDR3 region has the DNA TGCGCCAGCAGCCAAGAGACGGAGCGAGATACGCAGTATTTT. Amino acids: CASSQETERDTQYF. V is TRBV4-1 and J is TRBJ2-3, with D unclear. Germline lookup yields CDR1 MGHRA and CDR2 YSYEKL. With 0 bases removed from V and 5 bases from J, the gap between germline ends came to 9 bases. The CDR3 covers 14 residues.

CDR3 amino acids: CASSQALLAGGNNEQFF. The CDR3 coding sequence is TGCGCCAGCAGCCAAGCCCTACTTGCGGGGGGGAACAATGAGCAGTTCTTC. The chain is built from TRBV4-1 and TRBJ2-1; 9 bases are a match to TRBD2. V shed 1 base, J shed 5 bases, and the junction held 9 bases outside the gene matches. CDR1 and CDR2 (germline): MGHRA, YSYEKL. There are 17 residues in the CDR3.

Worth noting for this clone: A junction boundary mismatches the germline segment, possibly from a read error. The chain carries TRBV2 and TRBJ2-7; D is ambiguous. CDR1 and CDR2 from the germline V gene are SNHLY and FYNNEI. The CDR3 runs to 11 residues. CDR3 DNA: TGTGCCAGCAGTGTGGAAGTCTCGGTGATTTTC. Residues: CASSVEVSVIF.

V usage is TRBV5-1 and J usage is TRBJ2-7; 8 nucleotides agree with TRBD2. The CDR3 has 14 amino acids. CDR1 is SGHRS, CDR2 YFSETQ, per germline. The V segment lost 1 base and the J segment 2 bases; nucleotides outside the gene matches: 2. CDR3 residues: CASSLWRGAYEQYF. The CDR3, as DNA: TGCGCCAGCAGCTTGTGGCGGGGGGCCTACGAGCAGTACTTC.

The chain recombines TRBV6-1 with TRBJ1-6; no reliable D call. This CDR3 region has 13 residues. The V and J ends lost 2 bases and 11 bases respectively, with 10 bases between them. The germline gives CDR1 MNHNS, CDR2 SASEGT. CDR3 residues: CASSETTVPPLHF. The CDR3, as DNA: TGTGCCAGCAGTGAAACAACTGTGCCACCCCTCCACTTT.

CDR3 protein: CASSKGVADTEAFF. The CDR3 DNA follows: TGTGCCAGCAGTAAGGGGGTAGCGGACACTGAAGCTTTCTTT. The chain recombines TRBV7-9 with TRBJ1-1; a weak D match, TRBD1 (6 bases). V was clipped by 6 bases and J by 3 bases, with 14 bases between them. CDR3 size: 14 residues. Germline CDR1 and CDR2: SEHNR and FQNEAQ (reference sequence).

V gene TRBV4-2 combines with J gene TRBJ1-5; D possibly corresponds to TRBD1 (5 bases). In germline, CDR1 is LGHNA, CDR2 YNFKEQ. The CDR3 covers 15 residues. Trimming pared 4 bases from V and 7 bases from J, leaving 17 bases between. CDR3 protein: CASSPGRGFVQPQHF. CDR3 coding DNA: TGTGCCAGCAGCCCTGGTAGGGGCTTTGTGCAGCCCCAGCATTTT.

The chain couples TRBV13 to TRBJ2-7, with 9 positions matching TRBD2. Trimming took 5 bases from V and 0 from J; bases not matched to a gene: 5. The germline V gene has CDR1 PRHDT and CDR2 FYEKMQ (reference sequence). This CDR3 is built from 15 residues. CDR3 DNA sequence: TGTGCCAGCAGCCGAGGACTAGCGAGCTCCTACGAGCAGTACTTC. Translation gives CASSRGLASSYEQYF.

V is TRBV4-1 and J is TRBJ2-7; 9 nucleotides line up with TRBD2. Per germline, CDR1 MGHRA and CDR2 YSYEKL. CDR3 length: 21 residues. V dropped 4 bases and J dropped 1; count of bases not matched to a gene: 23. CDR3 DNA: TGCGCCAGCAGCCTCAAAGGGGGAGACAGCTCGACAGCGGGGGGATCCTACGAGCAGTACTTC. It encodes CASSLKGGDSSTAGGSYEQYF.

V and J are TRBV29-1 and TRBJ2-2, with 10 bases matching TRBD1. The germline gives CDR1 SQVTM, CDR2 ANQGSEA. The CDR3 has 14 residues. V trimming: 5 bases; J trimming: 5 bases; junction bases outside the gene matches: 5. Here the CDR3 DNA reads TGCAGCGTTCGACAGGGGGCAGGTACCGGGGAGCTGTTTTTT. Amino acids: CSVRQGAGTGELFF.

V is TRBV7-9 and J is TRBJ1-5, with a weak D call TRBD1 (5 bases). CDR1 and CDR2 from the germline V gene are SEHNR and FQNEAQ (reference sequence). Between the trimmed V and J ends, which lost 1 base and 2 bases, there was a span of 12 bases. The CDR3 has 16 amino acids. This CDR3 is CASSLGGERGNQPQHF. CDR3 bases: TGTGCCAGCAGCTTAGGAGGGGAACGGGGCAATCAGCCCCAGCATTTT.

The V and J genes are TRBV5-1 and TRBJ2-2; possible D gene TRBD1, 6 bases. Trimming cost V 4 bases and J 2 bases, with 15 bases left between them. The germline V gene has CDR1 SGHRS and CDR2 YFSETQ. The CDR3 runs 16 residues. CDR3 sequence (DNA): TGCGCCAGCAGCCCGCCAGTACAGGGAAACACCGGGGAGCTGTTTTTT. Translated: CASSPPVQGNTGELFF.

The chain couples TRBV5-1 to TRBJ2-2; no reliable D call. Germline V gene lookup returns CDR1 SGHRS and CDR2 YFSETQ. The CDR3 covers 13 residues. Trimming removed 0 bases at V and 8 bases at J, with 8 bases between. The CDR3 loop is CASSLEALGELFF. In DNA form, the CDR3 reads TGCGCCAGCAGCTTGGAGGCCTTAGGGGAGCTGTTTTTT.

This clone came up a few times. The chain is built from TRBV10-3 and TRBJ1-6, with a tentative D call TRBD1 (5 bases). The germline V and J ends were trimmed by 7 bases and 8 bases, with 12 bases remaining between them. CDR3 length: 13 residues. The V gene's germline CDR1 is ENHRY and CDR2 SYGVKD. The CDR3 loop is CAITGRVDSPLHF. CDR3 DNA: TGTGCCATCACGGGCAGGGTGGATTCACCCCTCCACTTT.

The CDR3 DNA sequence: TGTGCCAGCAGCCCCCGAAACATCGCTACCGGCTATGGCTACACCTTC. This codes for CASSPRNIATGYGYTF. The chain is built from TRBV7-8 and TRBJ1-2, with no clear D. Per germline, CDR1 SGHVS and CDR2 FQNEAQ. This CDR3 has 16 amino acids. Trimming took 5 bases from V and 4 from J, leaving 20 bases between them.

The chain is built from TRBV5-4 and TRBJ1-4, with D perhaps matching TRBD1 (5 bases). This CDR3 has 14 residues. V was clipped by 2 bases and J by 7 bases, with 12 bases between them. Germline CDR1 and CDR2: SGHNT and YYREEE (reference sequence). In DNA, the CDR3 is TGTGCCAGCAGCTTCGAAAGGGGCGGTGAAAAACTGTTTTTT. Translated, it gives CASSFERGGEKLFF. Based on the CDR3 plus reference TRBV5-4 and TRBJ1-4, the full variable domain is ETGVTQSPTHLIKTRGQQVTLRCSSQSGHNTVSWYQQALGQGPQFIFQYYREEENGRGNFPPRFSGLQFPNYSSELNVNALELDDSALYLCASSFERGGEKLFFGSGTQLSVL.

The genes are TRBV2 and TRBJ2-5, with 9 nucleotides matching TRBD2. J was trimmed by 3 bases and V by 7 bases; bases with no gene match: 3. The germline gives CDR1 SNHLY, CDR2 FYNNEI. The CDR3 is 13 residues long. The CDR3, as DNA: TGTGCCAGCAAATCTAGCGGGGAAGAGACCCAGTACTTC. This sequence encodes CASKSSGEETQYF. Looking up the rest from reference TRBV2 and TRBJ2-5 gives the full variable domain: EPEVTQTPSHQVTQMGQEVILRCVPISNHLYFYWYRQILGQKVEFLVSFYNNEISEKSEIFDDQFSVERPDGSNFTLKIRSTKLEDSAMYFCASKSSGEETQYFGPGTRLLVL.

The chain joins TRBV6-5 to TRBJ1-1; 9 bases are a match to TRBD1. The germline CDR1 and CDR2 sequences are MNHEY and SVGAGI. J gave up 1 base and V 6 bases, and 6 bases lay outside the gene matches. This CDR3 spans 15 amino acids. Here the CDR3 DNA reads TGTGCCAGCAGCGCACAACAGGGGGCGAACACTGAAGCTTTCTTT. As protein: CASSAQQGANTEAFF.

This chain links TRBV1 with TRBJ1-5; the listed D gene, TRBD1, was not tested against the DNA. TRBV1 is an annotated pseudogene. The CDR3 contains 16 residues. The CDR3 DNA reads TGCACCAGCAGCCAGTCCGGGACAGGGATTATACAGCCCCAGCATTTT. Protein product: CTSSQSGTGIIQPQHF.

The chain links TRBV19 to TRBJ1-6; 10 bases fit TRBD1. The trim removed 6 bases at V and 5 bases at J, leaving 1 base unmatched. The CDR3 is 14 amino acids. Germline CDR1 is LNHDA and CDR2 is SQIVND (reference sequence). CDR3 nucleotides: TGTGCCAGTAGGGGGACAGGGGATAATTCACCCCTCCACTTT. It encodes CASRGTGDNSPLHF.

This clone was recorded a few times. V gene TRBV10-3 combines with J gene TRBJ1-2; a weak D match, TRBD1 (5 bases). Germline V gene data show CDR1 as ENHRY and CDR2 as SYGVKD. The V and J ends lost 0 bases and 4 bases respectively, with 12 bases between them. The CDR3 length is 15 residues. This CDR3 reads CAISESAGLTYGYTF. The CDR3 DNA follows: TGTGCCATCAGTGAGTCGGCAGGGCTTACCTATGGCTACACCTTC.

The chain has TRBV4-2 and TRBJ2-3; possibly TRBD2 for D (5 bases). CDR3 length: 17 residues. The germline CDR1 and CDR2 sequences are LGHNA and YNFKEQ. V was clipped by 4 bases and J by 0 bases, with 17 bases between them. CDR3 in DNA: TGTGCCAGCAGCCGTCTACCTGCGGGTGCTAGCACAGATACGCAGTATTTT. Encoded protein: CASSRLPAGASTDTQYF.

The chain links TRBV4-1 to TRBJ2-7, with TRBD1 matching over 8 bases. Per germline, CDR1 MGHRA and CDR2 YSYEKL. J gave up 6 bases and V 0 bases, and 19 bases lay outside the gene matches. The CDR3 has 19 amino acids. The CDR3 DNA reads as TGCGCCAGCAGCCAAGATACCCAGGGGGCGCAGGGGGCGAGGGGCGAGCAGTACTTC. As protein: CASSQDTQGAQGARGEQYF.